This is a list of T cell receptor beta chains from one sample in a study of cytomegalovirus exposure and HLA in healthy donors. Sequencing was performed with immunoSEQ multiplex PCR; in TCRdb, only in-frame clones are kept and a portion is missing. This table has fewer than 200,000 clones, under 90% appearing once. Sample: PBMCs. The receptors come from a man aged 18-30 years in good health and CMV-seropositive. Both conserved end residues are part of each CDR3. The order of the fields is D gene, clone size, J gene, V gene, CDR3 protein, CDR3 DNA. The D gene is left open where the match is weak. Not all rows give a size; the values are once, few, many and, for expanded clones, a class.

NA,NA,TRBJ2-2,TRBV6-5,CASSSSGTGELFF,TGTGCCAGCAGTTCTTCAGGGACCGGGGAGCTGTTTTTT
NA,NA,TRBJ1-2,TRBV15,CATSRDRSAGAAGNGYTF,TGTGCCACCAGCAGAGATAGGTCCGCGGGGGCGGCTGGGAATGGCTACACCTTC
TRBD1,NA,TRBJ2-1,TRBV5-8,CASSYGQGHYNEQFF,TGTGCCAGCAGCTATGGACAGGGGCACTACAATGAGCAGTTCTTC
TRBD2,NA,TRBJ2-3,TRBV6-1,CASSEASGRAFTDTQYF,TGTGCCAGCAGTGAAGCTAGCGGGAGGGCCTTTACAGATACGCAGTATTTT
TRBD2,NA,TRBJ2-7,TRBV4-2,CASSQGSSGGYEQYF,TGTGCCAGCAGCCAAGGTAGCAGCGGGGGCTACGAGCAGTACTTC
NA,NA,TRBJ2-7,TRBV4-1,CASSQDRATFSYEQYF,TGCGCCAGCAGCCAAGACAGGGCGACCTTCTCCTACGAGCAGTACTTC
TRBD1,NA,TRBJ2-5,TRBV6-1,CASSEGTGVETQYF,TGTGCCAGCAGTGAGGGGACAGGGGTAGAGACCCAGTACTTC
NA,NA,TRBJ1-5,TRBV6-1,CASSGGTLSNQPQHF,TGTGCCAGCAGTGGGGGGACACTTTCAAATCAGCCCCAGCATTTT
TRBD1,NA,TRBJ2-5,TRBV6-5,CASSYSPTGVQTQYF,TGTGCCAGCAGTTACTCCCCCACAGGGGTCCAGACCCAGTACTTC
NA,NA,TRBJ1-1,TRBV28,CASGRMNTEAFF,TGTGCCAGCGGGCGTATGAACACTGAAGCTTTCTTT
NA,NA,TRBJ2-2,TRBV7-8,CASSLAFYGRNTGELFF,TGTGCCAGCAGCTTAGCTTTTTATGGGAGGAACACCGGGGAGCTGTTTTTT
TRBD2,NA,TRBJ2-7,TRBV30,CAQKLAGVGEQYF,TGTGCCCAAAAACTAGCGGGAGTAGGTGAGCAGTACTTC
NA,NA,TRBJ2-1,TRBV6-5,CASSPPRQAVNEQFF,TGTGCCAGCAGTCCCCCCCGACAGGCGGTCAATGAGCAGTTCTTC
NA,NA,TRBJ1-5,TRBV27,CASSPTPTGNSNQPQHF,TGTGCCAGCAGTCCTACACCCACAGGGAATAGCAATCAGCCCCAGCATTTT
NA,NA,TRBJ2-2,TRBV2,CARKRNTGELFF,TGTGCCAGAAAGCGGAACACCGGGGAGCTGTTTTTT
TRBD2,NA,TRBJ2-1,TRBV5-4,CASSPQRGNNEQFF,TGTGCCAGCAGTCCGCAGCGGGGAAACAATGAGCAGTTCTTC
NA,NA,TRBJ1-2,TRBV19,CASSIGPRGYTF,TGTGCCAGTAGTATTGGGCCCCGTGGCTACACCTTC
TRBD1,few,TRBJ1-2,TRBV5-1,CASSLKGTDGYTF,TGCGCCAGCAGCTTGAAGGGGACAGACGGCTACACCTTC
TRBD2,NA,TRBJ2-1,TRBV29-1,CSVEDRGGRYNEQFF,TGCAGCGTTGAAGATCGGGGGGGTCGGTACAATGAGCAGTTCTTC
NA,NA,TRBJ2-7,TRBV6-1,CASSAREMNEQYF,TGTGCCAGCAGTGCCAGGGAAATGAACGAGCAGTACTTC
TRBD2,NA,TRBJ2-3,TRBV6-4,CASSDSAGGPDTQYF,TGTGCCAGCAGTGACTCAGCGGGAGGGCCAGATACGCAGTATTTT
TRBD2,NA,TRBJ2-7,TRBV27,CASSTREGSGINEQYF,TGTGCCAGCAGTACCAGGGAGGGTAGCGGGATCAACGAGCAGTACTTC
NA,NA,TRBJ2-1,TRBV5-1,CASRRTGEVEQFF,TGCGCCAGCAGACGCACAGGGGAGGTTGAGCAGTTCTTC
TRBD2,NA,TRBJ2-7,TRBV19,CASRTSSGSAYEQYF,TGTGCCAGTAGGACTTCTAGCGGGAGTGCCTACGAGCAGTACTTC
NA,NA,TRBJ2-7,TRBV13,CASSWYSSYEQYF,TGTGCCAGCAGCTGGTACAGCTCCTACGAGCAGTACTTC
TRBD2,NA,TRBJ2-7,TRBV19,CASSNQLAGNEQYF,TGTGCCAGTAGCAACCAACTAGCGGGAAACGAGCAGTACTTC
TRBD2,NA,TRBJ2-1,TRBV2,CASNKREGTYNEQFF,TGTGCCAGCAATAAGCGGGAGGGAACCTACAATGAGCAGTTCTTC
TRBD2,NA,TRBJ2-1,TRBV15,CATSRELAGYLGQFF,TGTGCCACCAGCAGAGAGCTAGCGGGTTATTTGGGGCAGTTCTTC
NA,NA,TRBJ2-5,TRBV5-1,CASSLAPGGLGETQYF,TGCGCCAGCAGCTTGGCACCCGGGGGGCTTGGAGAGACCCAGTACTTC
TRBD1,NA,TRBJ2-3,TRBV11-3,CASSLGDRGPLDTQYF,TGTGCCAGCAGCTTAGGGGACAGGGGGCCGTTAGATACGCAGTATTTT
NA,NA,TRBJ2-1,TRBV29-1,CSVDGAPGQFF,TGCAGCGTTGATGGGGCCCCGGGGCAGTTCTTC
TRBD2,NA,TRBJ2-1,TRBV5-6,CASGLPTGTISSYNEQFF,TGTGCCAGCGGACTTCCTACCGGGACTATAAGTTCCTACAATGAGCAGTTCTTC
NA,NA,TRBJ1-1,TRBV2,CARDRNTEAFF,TGTGCCAGAGACAGGAACACTGAAGCTTTCTTT
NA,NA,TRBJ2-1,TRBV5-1,CASSPPRVSSHNEQFF,TGCGCCAGCAGCCCCCCCCGGGTGTCTAGCCACAATGAGCAGTTCTTC
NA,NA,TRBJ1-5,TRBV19,CASSSTGGGQPQHF,TGTGCCAGTAGTAGCACCGGGGGGGGTCAGCCCCAGCATTTT
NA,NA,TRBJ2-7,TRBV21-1,CASSKEGALILRSSYEQYF,TGTGCCAGCAGCAAAGAAGGGGCTTTAATCCTACGGAGCTCCTACGAGCAGTACTTC
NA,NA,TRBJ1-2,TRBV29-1,CSVKGTLGYTF,TGCAGCGTTAAGGGGACTTTGGGCTACACCTTC
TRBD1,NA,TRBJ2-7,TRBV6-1,CASSARTGGYEQYF,TGTGCCAGCAGTGCCCGGACAGGGGGCTACGAGCAGTACTTC
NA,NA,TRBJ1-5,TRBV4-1,CASSFLGGSNQPQHF,TGCGCCAGCAGCTTTTTAGGCGGCAGCAATCAGCCCCAGCATTTT
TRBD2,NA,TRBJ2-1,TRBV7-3,CASSAGGPGNEQFF,TGTGCCAGCAGCGCGGGAGGCCCTGGGAATGAGCAGTTCTTC
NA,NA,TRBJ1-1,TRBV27,CASSFFDRPNTEAFF,TGTGCCAGCAGTTTTTTCGACAGGCCGAACACTGAAGCTTTCTTT
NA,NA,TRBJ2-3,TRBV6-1,CASRRTGIDTQYF,TGTGCCAGCAGACGTACAGGGATAGATACGCAGTATTTT
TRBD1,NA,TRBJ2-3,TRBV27,CASSLEGQTSDTQYF,TGTGCCAGCAGTTTAGAGGGACAGACGTCAGATACGCAGTATTTT
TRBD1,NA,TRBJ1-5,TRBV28,CASSSGQGNNQPQHF,TGTGCCAGCAGTTCGGGACAGGGGAACAATCAGCCCCAGCATTTT
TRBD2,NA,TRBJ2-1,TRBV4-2,CASSPRTSGIFDEQFF,TGTGCCAGCAGCCCCAGGACTAGCGGGATCTTCGATGAGCAGTTCTTC
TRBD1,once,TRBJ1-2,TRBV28,CASREMTGTRENYGYTF,TGTGCCAGCAGGGAAATGACAGGGACACGAGAAAACTATGGCTACACCTTC
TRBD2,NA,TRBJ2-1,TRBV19,CASSMGLAGASEQFF,TGTGCCAGTAGTATGGGTCTAGCGGGAGCATCTGAGCAGTTCTTC
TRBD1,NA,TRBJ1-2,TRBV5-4,CASSWDSNGYTF,TGTGCCAGCAGTTGGGACAGCAATGGCTACACCTTC